This T cell receptor (beta chain) comes out of a study of CD8+CD57+ T cells in acquired aplastic anemia. Study at large: Across the sorted CD4+ and CD8+ cells, DNA amounts averaged about 3.1 ug. General study results and limits: Patients were compared with controls for CD8+ Simpson's diversity, and no significant difference emerged. There were over 25 CD8+ CDR3 sequences that occurred in both patients and controls.

The TCR beta profiling, which covered VDJ combination and CDR3 sequence, was carried out using genomic DNA as the template. A single record per CDR3 protein comes from TCRdb applying MiXCR to the reads. Among 150,000 to 200,000 distinct CDR3 sequences listed, about 44% were seen once. The CDR3 runs 15 residues. CDR1 and CDR2 (germline): KGHDR, SFDVKD. Trimming at V came to 2 bases and at J to 7 bases, leaving 4 bases not matched to a gene. To note about this clonotype: Its target is unknown.

Only patients with CD8+CD57+ cell expansion on flow cytometry were chosen for sequencing. The blood sampling took place in patients who had so far received no therapy. Sequencing used sorted CD4+, CD8+, or CD8+CD57+ T cells (not recorded which) from PBMCs. The rearrangement joins TRBV24-1 to TRBJ1-2; 12 bases fit TRBD1. The clonotype originates from a human donor with aplastic anemia. The CDR3 spells CATSDSGQGACGYTF. CDR3 nucleotides: TGTGCCACCAGTGATTCGGGACAGGGGGCTTGTGGCTACACCTTC.